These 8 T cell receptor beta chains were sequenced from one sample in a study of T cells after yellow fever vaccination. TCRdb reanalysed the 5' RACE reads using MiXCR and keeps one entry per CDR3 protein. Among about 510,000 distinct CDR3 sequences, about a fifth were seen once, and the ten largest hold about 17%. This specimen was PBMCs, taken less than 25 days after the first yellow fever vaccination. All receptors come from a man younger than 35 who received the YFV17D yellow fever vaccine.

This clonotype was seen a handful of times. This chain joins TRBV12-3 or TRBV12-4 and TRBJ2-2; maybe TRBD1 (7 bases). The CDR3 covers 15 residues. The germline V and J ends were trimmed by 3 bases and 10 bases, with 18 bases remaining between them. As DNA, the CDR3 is TGTGCCAGCAGTTTGCAGGGGGGAAGACCGGAGGAGCTGTTTTTT. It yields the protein CASSLQGGRPEELFF.

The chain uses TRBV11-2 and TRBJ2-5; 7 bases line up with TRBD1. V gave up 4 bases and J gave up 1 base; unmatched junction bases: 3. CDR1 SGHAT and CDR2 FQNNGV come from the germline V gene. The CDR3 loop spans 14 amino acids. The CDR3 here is CASSYAGGQETQYF. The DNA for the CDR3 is TGTGCCAGCAGCTACGCAGGGGGCCAAGAGACCCAGTACTTC.

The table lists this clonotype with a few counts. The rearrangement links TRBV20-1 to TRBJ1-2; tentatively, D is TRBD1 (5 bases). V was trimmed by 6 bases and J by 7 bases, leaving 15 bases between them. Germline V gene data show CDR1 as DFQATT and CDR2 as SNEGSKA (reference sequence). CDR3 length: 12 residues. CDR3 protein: CSAIRGEGGYTF. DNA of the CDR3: TGCAGTGCCATAAGGGGTGAGGGTGGCTACACCTTC.

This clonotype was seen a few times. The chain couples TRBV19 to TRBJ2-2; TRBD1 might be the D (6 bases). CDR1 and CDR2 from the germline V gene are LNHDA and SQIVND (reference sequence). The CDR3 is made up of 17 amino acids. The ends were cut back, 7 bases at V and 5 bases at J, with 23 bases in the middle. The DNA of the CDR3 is TGTGCCAGTATCCCTTCCGGGACAAGGGGTATTACCGGGGAGCTGTTTTTT. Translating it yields CASIPSGTRGITGELFF.

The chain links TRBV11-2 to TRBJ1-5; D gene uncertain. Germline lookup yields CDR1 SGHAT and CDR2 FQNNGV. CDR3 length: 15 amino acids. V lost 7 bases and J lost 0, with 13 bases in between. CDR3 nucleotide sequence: TGTGCCAGCAATATCGATAGCCATAGCAATCAGCCCCAGCATTTT. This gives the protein CASNIDSHSNQPQHF.

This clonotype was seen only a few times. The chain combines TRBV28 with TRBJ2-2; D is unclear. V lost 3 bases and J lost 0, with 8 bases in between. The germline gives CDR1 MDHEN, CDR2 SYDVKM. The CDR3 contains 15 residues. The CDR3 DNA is TGTGCCAGCAGTTTCGGCCTAGCGAACACCGGGGAGCTGTTTTTT. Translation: CASSFGLANTGELFF.

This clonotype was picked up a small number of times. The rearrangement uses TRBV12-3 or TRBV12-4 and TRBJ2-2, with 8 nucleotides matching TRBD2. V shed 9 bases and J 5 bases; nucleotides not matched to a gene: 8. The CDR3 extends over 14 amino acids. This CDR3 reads CASTGTRRTGELFF. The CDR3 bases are TGTGCCAGTACCGGGACTAGACGTACCGGGGAGCTGTTTTTT.

The CDR3 here is CASSLQGGTTGELFF. The CDR3 DNA sequence: TGTGCCAGCAGCCTGCAGGGGGGAACTACCGGGGAGCTGTTTTTT. The chain combines TRBV7-2 with TRBJ2-2; D might be TRBD1 (7 bases). The CDR3 loop spans 15 amino acids. CDR1 and CDR2 from the germline V gene are SGHTA and FQGNSA. The ends were cut back, 5 bases at V and 5 bases at J, with 15 bases in the middle.